These 24 T cell receptor beta chains share one sample of origin, sequenced in a study of T cell changes during pregnancy in multiple sclerosis. TCRdb keeps only in-frame clones here, not all; method: immunoSEQ multiplex PCR. The table records tens of thousands of clones, 85% to 95% of them present only once. The sequencing used peripheral blood, collected in the second trimester of pregnancy. Receptors originate from a female donor with multiple sclerosis, enrolled in a pregnancy study.

V usage is TRBV5-6 and J usage is TRBJ1-6; D is unclear. V was trimmed by 6 bases and J by 9 bases, leaving 10 bases between them. The CDR3 runs to 12 residues. Germline CDR1 reads SGHDT; CDR2 reads YYEEEE. The CDR3: CASTAEASPLHF. DNA of the CDR3: TGTGCCAGCACCGCGGAAGCTTCACCCCTCCACTTT.

V is TRBV11-2 and J is TRBJ1-5, with a tentative D call TRBD1 (5 bases). The CDR3 has 15 amino acids. Germline loops: CDR1 SGHAT, CDR2 FQNNGV. V lost 6 bases to trimming and J lost 5 bases, with 17 bases between them. The CDR3 region is CASSLLQGKDQPQHF. CDR3 DNA: TGTGCCAGCAGTCTTCTCCAGGGAAAGGATCAGCCCCAGCATTTT.

The chain carries TRBV10-3 and TRBJ2-1; 13 bases agree with TRBD2. Germline V gives CDR1 ENHRY, CDR2 SYGVKD. The CDR3 extends over 17 amino acids. V was pared by 5 bases and J by 4 bases, with 8 bases of the junction left unmatched. DNA for the CDR3: TGTGCCATCAGTTTTTCCGGGACTAGCGGGGTGTACAATGAGCAGTTCTTC. Amino acid sequence: CAISFSGTSGVYNEQFF.

V gene TRBV5-8 combines with J gene TRBJ1-1; 7 bases line up with TRBD1. The CDR3 runs to 14 residues. Germline assignment: CDR1 SGHTS and CDR2 YDEGEE. Trimming cost V 4 bases and J 6 bases; bases outside gene matches: 9. Written as DNA, the CDR3 is TGTGCCAGCAGCCTACAACAGGGGCTTCCTGAAGCTTTCTTT. The encoded protein is CASSLQQGLPEAFF.

This clone was found a few times. J is TRBJ1-5 and V is TRBV14; maybe TRBD1 (5 bases). CDR3 length equals 16 residues. The germline gives CDR1 SGHDN, CDR2 FVKESK. Trimming stripped 1 base from V and 3 bases from J, with 13 bases between. This CDR3 is CASSQAETVDNQPQHF. For the CDR3, the DNA is TGTGCCAGCAGCCAAGCTGAGACAGTGGACAATCAGCCCCAGCATTTT.

The V and J genes are TRBV7-6 and TRBJ1-3; D remains unclear. Germline V gives CDR1 SGHVS, CDR2 FNYEAQ. CDR3 length: 15 amino acids. V was pared by 1 base and J by 6 bases, with 13 bases between. The CDR3 is CASSLGGGKENTIYF. CDR3 coding DNA: TGTGCCAGCAGCTTAGGCGGCGGGAAGGAAAACACCATATATTTT.

The rearrangement joins TRBV19 to TRBJ1-2; D gene unclear. CDR3 size: 10 residues. In germline, CDR1 is LNHDA, CDR2 SQIVND (reference sequence). V was clipped by 5 bases and J by 6 bases, with 4 bases between them. CDR3 in amino acids: CASSRDGYTF. The CDR3 DNA sequence: TGTGCCAGTAGTCGGGATGGCTACACCTTC.

The chain carries TRBV7-6 and TRBJ2-1; 7 nucleotides match TRBD2. The CDR3 consists of 18 residues. Trimming at V came to 2 bases and at J to 0 bases, leaving 10 bases not matched to a gene. Per the germline V gene, CDR1 is SGHVS and CDR2 is FNYEAQ. CDR3 sequence (DNA): TGTGCCAGCAGCTTACATCAATCGGGACTACACTCCTACAATGAGCAGTTCTTC. As protein: CASSLHQSGLHSYNEQFF.

The gene calls are TRBV4-2 and TRBJ2-1; D may be TRBD2 (6 bases). V lost 2 bases and J lost 0, with 23 bases in between. The CDR3 is 20 residues long. Looked up from germline, CDR1 is LGHNA and CDR2 is YNFKEQ. The CDR3 nucleotides are TGTGCCAGCAGCCAATTCGAGGTCGATTGGGGACTCAGCTCCTACAATGAGCAGTTCTTC. Protein sequence: CASSQFEVDWGLSSYNEQFF.

The V and J genes are TRBV7-8 and TRBJ1-2; D is perhaps TRBD1 (6 bases). V was trimmed by 7 bases and J by 5 bases, leaving 20 bases between them. The CDR3 loop spans 15 amino acids. CDR1 and CDR2 (germline): SGHVS, FQNEAQ. CDR3 amino acids: CASTVSQTGPYGYTF. The CDR3 nucleotides are TGTGCCAGCACCGTAAGCCAGACAGGCCCTTATGGCTACACCTTC.

This clone is a singleton in its sample. The genes are TRBV13 and TRBJ2-7, with TRBD1 identical over 7 bases. V trimming: 1 base; J trimming: 0 bases; junction bases outside the gene matches: 0. CDR1 is PRHDT and CDR2 is FYEKMQ in the germline V gene (reference sequence). The CDR3 is made up of 14 amino acids. The DNA for the CDR3 is TGTGCCAGCAGCTTAGACAGGGGCTCCTACGAGCAGTACTTC. Protein product: CASSLDRGSYEQYF.

This clone came up once. The rearrangement joins TRBV5-6 to TRBJ2-3, with D maybe TRBD2 (6 bases). Between the trimmed V and J ends, which lost 0 bases and 1 base, there was a span of 15 bases. CDR1 and CDR2 from the germline V gene are SGHDT and YYEEEE. The CDR3 spans 17 residues. CDR3 in amino acids: CASSLEWAGSRTDTQYF. CDR3 coding DNA: TGTGCCAGCAGCTTGGAGTGGGCGGGGAGCCGCACAGATACGCAGTATTTT.

This chain links TRBV5-1 with TRBJ2-3; 10 bases are a match to TRBD1. CDR1 and CDR2 (germline): SGHRS, YFSETQ. The junction had 17 bases not matched to a gene; V was cut back by 4 bases and J by 3 bases. The CDR3 runs 19 residues. The CDR3 sequence is CASSTQTGGIPGTTDTQYF. In DNA form, the CDR3 reads TGCGCCAGCAGCACACAGACAGGGGGCATTCCGGGTACGACAGATACGCAGTATTTT.

The genes are TRBV6-5 and TRBJ1-2; possible D gene TRBD1, 6 bases. This CDR3 comprises 14 residues. The germline V gene encodes CDR1 MNHEY and CDR2 SVGAGI. Trimming removed 9 bases from V and 4 bases from J, with 18 bases in between. This CDR3 is CASRAGVIFYGYTF. For the CDR3, the DNA is TGTGCCAGTCGGGCAGGGGTCATTTTCTATGGCTACACCTTC.

The DNA for the CDR3 is TGCGCCAGCAGCCTCCCCCGCGGCGGGGGGGTAAATGAGCAGTTCTTC. It translates to CASSLPRGGGVNEQFF. The rearrangement links TRBV4-1 to TRBJ2-1; 9 bases fit TRBD2. Germline CDR1 MGHRA, CDR2 YSYEKL. The ends lost 4 bases at V and 7 bases at J; junction bases unmatched: 11. The CDR3 has 16 amino acids.

The chain couples TRBV6-5 to TRBJ2-2, with 9 nucleotides matching TRBD1. The CDR3 is made up of 15 amino acids. Germline lookup yields CDR1 MNHEY and CDR2 SVGAGI. The ends lost 6 bases at V and 6 bases at J; junction bases unmatched: 8. The CDR3, as DNA: TGTGCCAGCAGCTCAAACAGGGGGCGCCCCGGGGAGCTGTTTTTT. Residues: CASSSNRGRPGELFF.

J is TRBJ1-1 and V is TRBV6-5; 8 nucleotides match TRBD1. J was trimmed by 3 bases and V by 6 bases; bases with no gene match: 6. Looked up from germline, CDR1 is MNHEY and CDR2 is SVGAGI. CDR3 length equals 14 residues. The CDR3 DNA sequence: TGTGCCAGCAGCTCAGGGGGCAGGGACACTGAAGCTTTCTTT. Protein product: CASSSGGRDTEAFF.

V gene TRBV10-3 combines with J gene TRBJ2-3; 7 nucleotides line up with TRBD2. This CDR3 has 14 amino acids. V lost 7 bases, J lost 2 bases, and 6 bases stayed unmatched. The germline V gene encodes CDR1 ENHRY and CDR2 SYGVKD. The CDR3 nucleotides read TGTGCCATCAAGGGCGGGGGATACACAGATACGCAGTATTTT. It specifies CAIKGGGYTDTQYF.

V gene TRBV29-1 combines with J gene TRBJ2-7; D remains unclear. The germline V and J ends were trimmed by 0 bases and 2 bases, with 2 bases remaining between them. Germline CDR1 and CDR2: SQVTM and ANQGSEA. This CDR3 comprises 11 residues. The chain's CDR3 is CSVEDTYEQYF. CDR3 DNA: TGCAGCGTTGAAGATACCTACGAGCAGTACTTC.

This clone showed up just a few times. The chain couples TRBV27 to TRBJ2-7; possibly TRBD1 for D (6 bases). Germline CDR1 and CDR2: MNHEY and SMNVEV (reference sequence). This CDR3 has 14 amino acids. Trimming cost V 5 bases and J 3 bases, with 14 bases left between them. The CDR3 coding sequence is TGTGCCAGCAGTCTCCGGGACACTAGCTACGAGCAGTACTTC. Translation gives CASSLRDTSYEQYF.

The V gene is TRBV19, the J gene TRBJ2-5; tentatively, D is TRBD2 (6 bases). Germline V gene data show CDR1 as LNHDA and CDR2 as SQIVND (reference sequence). Between the trimmed V and J ends, which lost 3 bases and 2 bases, there was a span of 10 bases. CDR3 size: 14 residues. Written as DNA, the CDR3 is TGTGCCAGTAGTATCGGTGGAGGGCAAGAGACCCAGTACTTC. Translated, it gives CASSIGGGQETQYF.

The rearrangement uses TRBV14 and TRBJ1-2; perhaps TRBD1 as D (5 bases). Germline V gene data show CDR1 as SGHDN and CDR2 as FVKESK. V was clipped by 1 base and J by 3 bases, with 15 bases between them. This CDR3 contains 16 residues. The CDR3 region is CASSQASGHLDYGYTF. In DNA form, the CDR3 reads TGTGCCAGCAGCCAAGCCTCAGGACACCTCGACTATGGCTACACCTTC.

The rearrangement uses TRBV6-1 and TRBJ2-7, with 11 nucleotides matching TRBD2. The CDR3 is 13 amino acids. Per germline, CDR1 MNHNS and CDR2 SASEGT. J gave up 2 bases and V 8 bases, and 2 bases lay outside the gene matches. The CDR3 region is CASLAGGTYEQYF. CDR3 nucleotides: TGTGCCAGCCTAGCGGGGGGAACCTACGAGCAGTACTTC.

J is TRBJ2-4 and V is TRBV15; 8 bases align to TRBD2. With 1 base clipped from V and 5 bases from J, the junction kept 4 bases outside the gene matches. The CDR3 contains 15 residues. Per germline, CDR1 LNHNV and CDR2 YYDKDF (reference sequence). Written as DNA, the CDR3 is TGTGCCACCAGCAGAGTGAAACTAGCGGAAAACATTCAGTACTTC. Translation gives CATSRVKLAENIQYF. The full variable domain, with the rest looked up from reference TRBV15 and TRBJ2-4, is DAMVIQNPRYQVTQFGKPVTLSCSQTLNHNVMYWYQQKSSQAPKLLFHYYDKDFNNEADTPDNFQSRRPNTSFCFLDIRSPGLGDTAMYLCATSRVKLAENIQYFGAGTRLSVL.